Below, 19 T cell receptor beta chains from the same sample are listed, as sequenced in a study of T cells in Graves' hyperthyroidism and ophthalmopathy. Regions amplified from RNA transcripts were the TCR beta CDR3 regions. In the first-round RT-PCR of the TCR CDR3, the HTBI primer set was used. Each CDR3 protein gets one entry after TCRdb re-called the multiplex PCR reads with MiXCR. The sample lists around 420,000 distinct CDR3 sequences; roughly 14% were seen once. The sample was blood. The receptors were sampled from a woman between 18 and 29 years old with Graves' hyperthyroidism.

The V gene is TRBV18, the J gene TRBJ2-7, with D perhaps matching TRBD1 (6 bases). Germline loops: CDR1 KGHSH, CDR2 LQKENI. Trimming took 0 bases from V and 4 from J, leaving 7 bases between them. This CDR3 is 13 amino acids long. CDR3 nucleotides: TGTGCCAGCTCACCACCCGGGACATACGAGCAGTACTTC. This gives the protein CASSPPGTYEQYF.

This clonotype has a count of ten or more. The chain has TRBV11-2 and TRBJ2-2; 7 nucleotides match TRBD2. The germline V gene encodes CDR1 SGHAT and CDR2 FQNNGV. V was pared by 3 bases and J by 4 bases, with 11 bases of the junction left unmatched. The CDR3 has 17 amino acids. The CDR3: CASSFTWRELATGELFF. CDR3 nucleotide sequence: TGTGCCAGCAGCTTTACGTGGCGGGAGTTGGCCACCGGGGAGCTGTTTTTT.

This sequence joins TRBV20-1 and TRBJ2-3; no clear D gene. Looked up from germline, CDR1 is DFQATT and CDR2 is SNEGSKA (reference sequence). There are 12 residues in the CDR3. The CDR3 loop reads CRCGRSTDTQYF. CDR3 DNA: TGCAGGTGTGGACGTAGCACAGATACGCAGTATTTT.

Ten or more counts support this clonotype. This chain joins TRBV2 and TRBJ2-7; D unresolved. Trimming took off 2 bases at V and 6 bases at J, with 8 bases between the two ends. This CDR3 region has 12 residues. Germline V lookup: CDR1 SNHLY, CDR2 FYNNEI. The CDR3 protein is CASSEMETEQYF. The CDR3 nucleotides are TGTGCCAGCAGTGAAATGGAAACCGAGCAGTACTTC.

The sample holds a few counts of this clonotype. Possible read error: a much larger clone is one base away. This chain's CDR3 is CASTNLRGGDRETQYF. The CDR3 bases are TGTGCCAGCACCAACCTTAGGGGGGGGGACCGGGAGACCCAGTACTTC. The chain has TRBV12-3 or TRBV12-4 and TRBJ2-5; TRBD2 might be the D (7 bases). V was pared by 7 bases and J by 5 bases, with 23 bases between. The CDR3 is 16 residues long.

This clonotype came up a few times. The chain joins TRBV6-6 to TRBJ2-7, with 9 bases matching TRBD1. The germline V gene has CDR1 MNHNY and CDR2 SVGAGI (reference sequence). CDR3 length equals 15 residues. The J segment lost 4 bases and the V segment lost 0 bases, leaving 4 bases of the junction unmatched. CDR3 sequence (DNA): TGTGCCAGCAGTTACTCCGGGACAGGGTGGTACGAGCAGTACTTC. As protein: CASSYSGTGWYEQYF.

This clonotype was seen more than once but under ten times. This sequence joins TRBV7-2 and TRBJ1-5; 9 nucleotides align to TRBD1. Germline CDR1 SGHTA, CDR2 FQGNSA. J gave up 11 bases and V 5 bases, and 10 bases lay outside the gene matches. This CDR3 region has 14 residues. The CDR3 reads CASSPGTGPMSQHF. The DNA for the CDR3 is TGTGCCAGCAGCCCCGGGACAGGGCCGATGTCCCAGCATTTT.

The table lists this clonotype with a few counts. J is TRBJ2-7 and V is TRBV12-3 or TRBV12-4; D not resolved. Between the trimmed V and J ends, which lost 6 bases and 0 bases, there was a span of 12 bases. The length of the CDR3 is 14 residues. The CDR3 loop reads CASSRTEISYEQYF. The DNA of the CDR3 is TGTGCCAGCAGCCGAACAGAAATCTCCTACGAGCAGTACTTC.

The chain couples TRBV11-2 to TRBJ2-7; D not resolved. The germline V gene encodes CDR1 SGHAT and CDR2 FQNNGV. The V end lost 4 bases, the J end lost 3 bases, and 13 bases lay between the germline ends. The CDR3 has 14 amino acids. CDR3 sequence (DNA): TGTGCCAGCAGCTCCCAGCACGGCCTCTACGAGCAGTACTTC. Translating gives CASSSQHGLYEQYF.

The chain has TRBV12-3 or TRBV12-4 and TRBJ1-3; D unclear. V shed 4 bases and J shed 15 bases, with 16 bases lying between them. The CDR3 has 12 residues. The CDR3 protein is CASSSVSGAKYF. CDR3 coding DNA: TGTGCCAGCAGTTCGGTGTCCGGAGCGAAATATTTT.

This clonotype was counted at least ten times. The gene calls are TRBV11-2 and TRBJ2-7; D not certain. V shed 0 bases and J shed 6 bases, with 9 bases lying between them. Germline values: CDR1 SGHAT, CDR2 FQNNGV. This CDR3 has 13 amino acids. This CDR3 is CASSLEGLREQYF. The CDR3 DNA reads as TGTGCCAGCAGCTTAGAAGGGTTACGCGAGCAGTACTTC.

This clonotype came up a few times. This sequence joins TRBV6-1 and TRBJ2-2; D is tentatively TRBD1 or TRBD2 (5 bases each). The CDR3 consists of 17 residues. The V gene lost 6 bases and the J gene lost 4 bases, with 21 bases spanning the gap. Germline V CDR1 and CDR2: MNHNS, SASEGT. The CDR3 loop reads CASSRKPGPAGTGELFF. CDR3 nucleotide sequence: TGTGCCAGCAGCCGCAAACCGGGACCTGCGGGCACCGGGGAGCTGTTTTTT.

The chain combines TRBV4-3 with TRBJ2-3, with 12 bases that match TRBD2. The J segment lost 5 bases and the V segment lost 4 bases, leaving 10 bases of the junction unmatched. The CDR3 totals 17 residues. Per germline, CDR1 LGHNA and CDR2 YSLEER. CDR3 residues: CASSPGLAGPVRDTQYF. DNA of the CDR3: TGCGCCAGCAGCCCGGGACTAGCGGGCCCAGTCAGAGATACGCAGTATTTT.

This clonotype was found many times. The genes are TRBV20-1 and TRBJ2-1, with 14 bases fitting TRBD2. J lost 7 bases, V lost 5 bases, and 4 bases had no gene match. This CDR3 is built from 14 residues. CDR1 and CDR2 (germline): DFQATT, SNEGSKA (reference sequence). CDR3 bases: TGCAGTGCTCGACTAGCGGGAGGGCTAAATGAGCAGTTCTTC. It translates to CSARLAGGLNEQFF.

The sample holds one count of this clonotype. The junction differs from germline at one of its ends, possibly a read error. The chain joins TRBV5-1 to TRBJ2-3; the match to TRBD2 covers 12 bases. The CDR3 is made up of 16 amino acids. Looked up from germline, CDR1 is SGHRS and CDR2 is YFSETQ. The CDR3 coding sequence is TGTGCCAGCAGCTGGCGAGGACTAGCGGGGACAGATACGCAGTATTTT. Its translation is CASSWRGLAGTDTQYF. The complete variable domain, with remaining parts taken from reference TRBV5-1 and TRBJ2-3, reads KAGVTQTPRYLIKTRGQQVTLSCSPISGHRSVSWYQQTPGQGLQFLFEYFSETQRNKGNFPGRFSGRQFSNSRSEMNVSTLELGDSALYLCASSWRGLAGTDTQYFGPGTRLTVL.

J is TRBJ2-1 and V is TRBV27, with D uncertain. CDR1 and CDR2 from the germline V gene are MNHEY and SMNVEV (reference sequence). V lost 1 base, J lost 1 base, and 11 bases lay in between. CDR3 length: 16 amino acids. The CDR3 here is CASSLLVSRSYNEQFF. CDR3 bases: TGTGCCAGCAGTTTATTAGTCTCGAGGTCCTACAATGAGCAGTTCTTC.

This clonotype was observed at least ten times. The chain couples TRBV7-9 to TRBJ2-2, with TRBD2 as a possible D gene (6 bases). Germline assignment: CDR1 SEHNR and CDR2 FQNEAQ (reference sequence). The CDR3 is 15 amino acids. V lost 5 bases and J lost 1, with 11 bases in between. The CDR3 DNA sequence: TGTGCCAGCAGCCCCAGGAGGGAGAACACCGGGGAGCTGTTTTTT. Translation: CASSPRRENTGELFF.

Ten or more counts support this clonotype. The genes are TRBV10-3 and TRBJ1-5, with a weak D call TRBD1 (5 bases). The germline V and J ends were trimmed by 8 bases and 6 bases, with 11 bases remaining between them. The V gene's germline CDR1 is ENHRY and CDR2 SYGVKD. There are 12 residues in the CDR3. CDR3 DNA: TGTGCCATCGGGGGGACGGGTCAGCCCCAGCATTTT. It yields the protein CAIGGTGQPQHF.

The chain carries TRBV7-2 and TRBJ1-3; possible D gene TRBD1, 5 bases. V shed 1 base and J shed 7 bases, with 8 bases lying between them. This CDR3 has 13 amino acids. Germline CDR1 is SGHTA and CDR2 is FQGNSA. This CDR3 reads CASSLERGNTIYF. CDR3 nucleotide sequence: TGTGCCAGCAGCTTAGAGCGGGGGAACACCATATATTTT.